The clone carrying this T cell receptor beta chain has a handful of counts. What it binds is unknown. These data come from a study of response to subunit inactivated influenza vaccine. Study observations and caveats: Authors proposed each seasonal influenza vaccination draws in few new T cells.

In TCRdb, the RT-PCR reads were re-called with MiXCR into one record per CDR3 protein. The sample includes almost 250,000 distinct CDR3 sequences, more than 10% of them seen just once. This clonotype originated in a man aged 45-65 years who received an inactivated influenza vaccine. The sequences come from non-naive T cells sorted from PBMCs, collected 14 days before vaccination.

CDR3 sequence: CASSLRPRTNGELFF. The DNA of the CDR3 is TGCGCCAGCAGTCTCAGGCCTCGGACCAACGGGGAGCTGTTTTTT. The chain employs TRBV5-1 and TRBJ2-2; no definite D call. Trimming removed 5 bases from V and 7 bases from J, with 18 bases in between. Germline CDR1 SGHRS, CDR2 YFSETQ. This CDR3 has 15 amino acids.